The clone carrying this T cell receptor beta chain was seen a few times. The sample comes from a study of control samples from healthy donors and cancer patients. Repertoires were generated with immunoSEQ multiplex PCR, while TCRdb's copy carries only in-frame clones and drops some. The table has under 200,000 clones, roughly 95% seen once. The source is a woman aged 55 to 70 in good health. Material: blood.

CDR3 bases: TGTGCCAGCAGCTCGACTCGGGGGCTGAACACTGAAGCTTTCTTT. Translating it yields CASSSTRGLNTEAFF. The V gene is TRBV11-2, the J gene TRBJ1-1, with a weak D call TRBD1 (6 bases). The germline V gene has CDR1 SGHAT and CDR2 FQNNGV. The CDR3 sequence is 15 residues long. V was clipped by 4 bases and J by 0 bases, with 12 bases between them. Full variable domain (missing parts from reference TRBV11-2 and TRBJ1-1): EAGVAQSPRYKIIEKRQSVAFWCNPISGHATLYWYQQILGQGPKLLIQFQNNGVVDDSQLPKDRFSAERLKGVDSTLKIQPAKLEDSAVYLCASSSTRGLNTEAFFGQGTRLTVV.